This T cell receptor (beta chain) was sequenced for a study of tumor-infiltrating lymphocytes in primary liver carcinoma. In the case of this clonotype: Likely a read error: the CDR3 ends without its conserved phenylalanine or tryptophan.

The authors made TCR beta cDNA from about 500 ng total RNA with a constant-region primer. Amplification in three nested multiplex PCR rounds with slightly modified ARM-PCR gave rise to TCR beta libraries. TCRdb re-analysed the multiplex PCR reads in MiXCR, keeping a single row per CDR3 protein. The repertoire has around 29,000 distinct CDR3 sequences, 76% of them found once; the top ten carry 36%. Co-extracted RNA and DNA came from roughly 20-30 mg of unsorted bulk tissue. Five separate regions were sampled from each tumor. This clonotype was obtained from a man between 40 and 49 years old with primary liver carcinoma and hepatitis B virus infection. Sequencing was done on a sample of liver tumor tissue from sampling region 5. Documented subset: tumor region T5, tumor centre.

The CDR3 spells CASSEGDPPYEQYL. In nucleotides, the CDR3 is TGTGCCAGCAGTGAGGGGGATCCCCCCTACGAGCAGTACCTC. This chain links TRBV6-1 with TRBJ2-7, with D perhaps matching TRBD1 or TRBD2 (5 bases each). The CDR3 contains 14 residues. Per germline, CDR1 MNHNS and CDR2 SASEGT. V was pared by 3 bases and J by 2 bases, with 11 bases between.